The clone carrying this T cell receptor beta chain turned up a few times. This entry is derived from a study of T-cell reconstitution after alpha-beta-depleted transplantation in children. The library targeted TCRbeta and was prepared with unique molecular identifiers. MiXCR was run by TCRdb on the PCR reads, yielding one entry per CDR3 protein. The sample holds about 610,000 distinct CDR3 sequences, more than 9% seen once. V dropped 2 bases and J dropped 3; count of bases not matched to a gene: 14. The length of the CDR3 is 18 residues. Germline V gene lookup returns CDR1 DFQATT and CDR2 SNEGSKA (reference sequence).

The chain employs TRBV20-1 and TRBJ2-7; 12 bases align to TRBD2. The source of this sequence is a human donor who donated a stem cell graft to a child with acute myeloid leukemia. Material: PBMCs from the stem cell graft donor, obtained from the stem cell graft. The CDR3 nucleotides read TGCAGTGCTAGACGTCCGGGACTAGCGGGTAGACTCGGCTACGAGCAGTACTTC. It yields the protein CSARRPGLAGRLGYEQYF.